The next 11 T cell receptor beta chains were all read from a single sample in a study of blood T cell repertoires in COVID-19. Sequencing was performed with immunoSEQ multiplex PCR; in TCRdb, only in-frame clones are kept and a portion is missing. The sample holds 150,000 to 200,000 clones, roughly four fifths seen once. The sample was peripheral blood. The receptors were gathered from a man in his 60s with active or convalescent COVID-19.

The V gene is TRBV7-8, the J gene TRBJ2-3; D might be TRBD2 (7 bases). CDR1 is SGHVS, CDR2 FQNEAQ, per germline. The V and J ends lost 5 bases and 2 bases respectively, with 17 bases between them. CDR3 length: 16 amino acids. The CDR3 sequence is CASSPRGGGFTDTQYF. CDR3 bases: TGTGCCAGCAGCCCCCGTGGGGGGGGCTTCACAGATACGCAGTATTTT.

The CDR3 DNA sequence: TGTGCCAGCAGCCAAATGGGGGAGGGGGTGGATGGCTACACCTTC. Amino acid sequence: CASSQMGEGVDGYTF. The chain recombines TRBV4-2 with TRBJ1-2, with a weak D call TRBD1 (6 bases). CDR3 length: 15 residues. V was shortened by 2 bases and J by 6 bases, with 16 bases between the two germline ends. Germline values: CDR1 LGHNA, CDR2 YNFKEQ.

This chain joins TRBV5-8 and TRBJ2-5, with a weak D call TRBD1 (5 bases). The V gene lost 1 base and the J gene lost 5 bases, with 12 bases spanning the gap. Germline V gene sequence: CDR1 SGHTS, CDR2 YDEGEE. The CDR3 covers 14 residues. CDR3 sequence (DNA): TGTGCCAGCAGCTTGTACAAGGGGCGGGAGACCCAGTACTTC. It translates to CASSLYKGRETQYF.

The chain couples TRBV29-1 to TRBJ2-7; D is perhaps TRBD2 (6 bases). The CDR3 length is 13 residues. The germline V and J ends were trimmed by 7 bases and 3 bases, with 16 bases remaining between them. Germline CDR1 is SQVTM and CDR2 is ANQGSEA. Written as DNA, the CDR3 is TGCAGCGCCCTGTCGGGGGACCTCTACGAGCAGTACTTC. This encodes CSALSGDLYEQYF.

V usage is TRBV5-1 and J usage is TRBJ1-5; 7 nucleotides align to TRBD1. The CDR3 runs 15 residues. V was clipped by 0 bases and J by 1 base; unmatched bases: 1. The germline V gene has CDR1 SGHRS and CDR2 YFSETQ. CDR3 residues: CASSLEGASNQPQHF. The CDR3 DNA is TGCGCCAGCAGCTTGGAGGGGGCCAGCAATCAGCCCCAGCATTTT.

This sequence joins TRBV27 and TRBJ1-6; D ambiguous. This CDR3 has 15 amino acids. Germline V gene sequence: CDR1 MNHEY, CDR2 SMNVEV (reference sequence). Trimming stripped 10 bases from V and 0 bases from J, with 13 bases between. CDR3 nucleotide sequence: TGTGCCACCGACATTTGGGTCTCCTATAATTCACCCCTCCACTTT. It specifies CATDIWVSYNSPLHF.

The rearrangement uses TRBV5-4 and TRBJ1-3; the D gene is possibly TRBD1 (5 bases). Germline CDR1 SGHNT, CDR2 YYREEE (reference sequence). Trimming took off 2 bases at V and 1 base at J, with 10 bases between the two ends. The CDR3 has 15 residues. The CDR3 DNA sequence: TGTGCCAGCAGCTTACCAGGGTTATCTGGAAACACCATATATTTT. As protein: CASSLPGLSGNTIYF.

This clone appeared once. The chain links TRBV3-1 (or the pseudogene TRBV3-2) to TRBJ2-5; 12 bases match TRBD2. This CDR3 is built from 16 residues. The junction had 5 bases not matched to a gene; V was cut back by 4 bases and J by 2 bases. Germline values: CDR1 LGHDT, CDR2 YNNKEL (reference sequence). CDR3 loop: CASSRGTSGSQETQYF. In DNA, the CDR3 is TGTGCCAGCAGCCGAGGGACTAGCGGGTCACAAGAGACCCAGTACTTC.

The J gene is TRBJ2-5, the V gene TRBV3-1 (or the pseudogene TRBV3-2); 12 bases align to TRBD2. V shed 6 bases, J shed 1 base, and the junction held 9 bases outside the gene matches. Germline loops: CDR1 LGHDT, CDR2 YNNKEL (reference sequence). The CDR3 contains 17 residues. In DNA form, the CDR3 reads TGTGCCAGCAGTCGCCACCTACTAGCGGGGGGCCAAGAGACCCAGTACTTC. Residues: CASSRHLLAGGQETQYF.

The CDR3 DNA sequence: TGTGCCAGCAGCCCCGGCCAGACAAGCTCCTACGAGCAGTACTTC. Translating it yields CASSPGQTSSYEQYF. V usage is TRBV11-2 and J usage is TRBJ2-7; D gene ambiguous. Looked up from germline, CDR1 is SGHAT and CDR2 is FQNNGV. Trimming left V 5 bases short and J 0 bases short, with 14 bases between. This CDR3 region has 15 residues.

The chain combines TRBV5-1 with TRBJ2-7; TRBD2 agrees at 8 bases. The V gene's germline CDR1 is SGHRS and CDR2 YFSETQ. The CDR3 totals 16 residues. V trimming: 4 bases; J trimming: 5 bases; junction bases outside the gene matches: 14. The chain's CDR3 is CASSTAGGGAGDEQYF. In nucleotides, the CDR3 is TGCGCCAGCAGCACCGCCGGGGGGGGCGCAGGCGACGAGCAGTACTTC. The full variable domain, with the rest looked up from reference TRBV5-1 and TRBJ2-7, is KAGVTQTPRYLIKTRGQQVTLSCSPISGHRSVSWYQQTPGQGLQFLFEYFSETQRNKGNFPGRFSGRQFSNSRSEMNVSTLELGDSALYLCASSTAGGGAGDEQYFGPGTRLTVT.